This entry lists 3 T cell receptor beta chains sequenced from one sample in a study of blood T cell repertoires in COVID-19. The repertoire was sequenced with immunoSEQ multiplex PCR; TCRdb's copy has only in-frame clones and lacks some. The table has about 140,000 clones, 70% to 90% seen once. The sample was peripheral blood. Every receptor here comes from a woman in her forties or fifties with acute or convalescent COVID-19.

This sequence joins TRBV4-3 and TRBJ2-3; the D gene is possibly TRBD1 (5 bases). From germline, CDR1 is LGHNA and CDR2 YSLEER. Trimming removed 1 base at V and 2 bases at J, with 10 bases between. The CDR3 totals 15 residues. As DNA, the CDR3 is TGCGCCAGCAGCCAAGGGGGCACGAACACAGATACGCAGTATTTT. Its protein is CASSQGGTNTDTQYF.

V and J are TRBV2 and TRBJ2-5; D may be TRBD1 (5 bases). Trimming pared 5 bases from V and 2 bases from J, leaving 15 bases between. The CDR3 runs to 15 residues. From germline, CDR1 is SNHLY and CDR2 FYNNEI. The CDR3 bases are TGTGCCAGCAGTAGAATGGGGCATTCTCAAGAGACCCAGTACTTC. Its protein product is CASSRMGHSQETQYF.

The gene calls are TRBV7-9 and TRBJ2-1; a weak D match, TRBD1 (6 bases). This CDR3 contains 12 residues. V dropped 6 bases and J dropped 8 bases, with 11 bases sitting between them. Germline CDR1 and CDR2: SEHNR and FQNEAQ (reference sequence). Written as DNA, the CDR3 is TGTGCCAGCAGACTGTCAGGGGATGAGCAGTTCTTC. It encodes CASRLSGDEQFF.